This entry is about one TCR beta chain. No antigen is known for it. No quality values exist for individual bases; no much larger clone is one base distant. The cohort comprised fewer than 700 healthy bone marrow donors. Cohort members were all nominally healthy when sampled, although unrecorded immune exposures were likely present. The donor was CMV seronegative and belonged to the group of 380 or so seronegative cohort members. Every donor gave a peripheral blood sample, and the peripheral blood mononuclear cells from that sample were used for TCR beta sequencing. The Qiagen DNeasy Blood Extraction Kit was used to extract genomic DNA from the blood cell samples. These data belong to a study of cytomegalovirus exposure and HLA in healthy donors (dated by TCRdb to about 2017). Context from the whole study: An earlier analysis of 587 of the donors reported approximately 290 Gb of sequence data and some 120 million unique TCR beta sequences from about 179 million T cells. An early release covering roughly 640 HLA-typed donors comprised about 290 gigabases of sequencing data and roughly 85 million unique TCR sequences. Of the 300 to 500 genotyped donors, 65% to 90% were placed in the genetic ancestry cluster associated with self-reported Caucasian donors. The study was designed to test whether signatures of past pathogen exposure could be identified by cataloging public T cell receptors. Using immunosequencing, the study profiled T cell repertoires from 666 subjects and related those repertoires to cytomegalovirus serostatus. In addition to the first cohort of 666 subjects, a separate validation cohort of 120 different subjects was used. To predict cytomegalovirus infection status, the study combined high-throughput TCR immunosequencing, statistical association of individual TCRs with disease status, and machine learning. A later analysis re-analyzed previously published TCR beta repertoires from roughly 690 donors and added high-resolution HLA genotyping to study TCR occurrence patterns. The later analysis used no new phenotypic data to find candidate immune exposures, relying instead on TCR beta sequences and their occurrence across donors. An earlier analysis of a few hundred of the donors applied high-throughput TCR beta sequencing to assess whether each TCR beta V gene segment acted as functional or pseudogenic. Donor age, sex, ethnicity and CMV serostatus were compiled together with the repertoire data. A later genetic analysis took genome-wide SNP genotypes for about 55% of the 666 donors and used that subset as a discovery cohort. Every discovery cohort repertoire had been produced on one sequencing platform. HLA typing covered class I and class II loci at four-digit resolution. Typing coverage differed by locus: A, B, C, DRB1 and DQB1 were typed in roughly 620-630 donors, DQA1 in roughly 500, DPA1 in around 610, and DPB1 in 450 to 480. Roughly 5 DR-DQ haplotypes were handled as single units for association and clustering, since linkage in the cohort was strong. On average, roughly 250,000 unique TCR beta nucleotide sequences were sequenced per donor among roughly 430 genotyped donors of the cohort, with 15% to 20% of those sequences being non-productive. Results and caveats for the whole study, not just this receptor: In a later genetic analysis, fewer N-insertions in productive TCRs were reported among donors in an Asian-associated ancestry cluster than the approximately 670-donor mean. Several of the top co-occurrence clusters appeared to be linked to parvovirus B19, influenza, CMV and Epstein-Barr virus, according to a later analysis. An association between a missense DCLRE1C variant and V-gene and J-gene trimming of TCR beta chains was found in a later genetic analysis and replicated in an independent cohort. In a later analysis, HLA-associated TCR beta chains were found to be more clonally expanded and to have lower generation probabilities than equally common non-associated chains. A further reported finding was that TCR beta sequences accurately predicted the HLA-A and HLA-B alleles for most subjects in the first cohort. According to a later analysis, TCR association rates differed among HLA loci, with DRB1 alleles showing the most associated TCRs and HLA-C alleles showing the fewest. When HLA alleles, especially DR and DQ, strongly co-occurred, TCR associations were difficult to assign to individual alleles. The study listed 150 to 200 TCR beta chains as associated with cytomegalovirus. Presence/absence analyses assumed roughly uniform sequencing depth across donors, an assumption that may not hold. Broadly in line with IMGT annotations, most TCR beta V segments showed up in productive rearrangements about 87% or about 30% of the time in an earlier analysis of several hundred of the donors. A few of the identified cytomegalovirus-associated TCR beta chains were confirmed in vitro to be specific for cytomegalovirus antigens. Linkage disequilibrium might explain the correlated functional status among segregating V segments, but an unknown experimental factor could not be excluded. Cytomegalovirus status was reported to be diagnosed by the classifier with high specificity and sensitivity in both the original and validation cohorts. According to a later analysis, most CMV-associated TCR beta chains appeared to be HLA-restricted, and the HLA associations seemed to be driven largely by CMV exposure. The only immune exposure information available for the cohort was CMV serostatus. In a later analysis, about 16,000 TCR beta sequences were associated with specific HLA alleles at a false discovery rate of 0.05. The cohort was sequenced for TCR beta chains only, and without alpha or paired-chain data the features that could be detected were limited. Because the 87-base-pair reads could not distinguish some IMGT-functional V segments, including TRBV6-2 and TRBV6-3, those segments were excluded. According to the authors, the approach could potentially be generalized to other disease states and immunological phenotypes. Because HLA typing was missing for some donors at each locus, association tests included only the typed subset. Most TCR sequences were seen in very few donors, while some public TCRs were found in many individuals. A cluster of highly shared sequence variants was judged likely to be a technical artifact of the sequencing pipeline. Around 16 rarely observed V segments, including chromosome 9 orphons, were excluded from the earlier analysis of approximately 500 of the donors because counts were too low.

Via the germline V gene, CDR1 is MDHEN and CDR2 SYDVKM. V ends up 6 bases short and J 6 bases short, with an unmatched junction base count of 12. From the cysteine through the phenylalanine, the CDR3 covers 15 amino acids. The only DNA kept is the CDR3, 45 bases in frame from the first base. Receptors were amplified or captured by the immunoSEQ multiplex PCR assay. A mixture of 60 forward primers for TCR Vbeta segments and 13 reverse primers for TCR Jbeta segments was used in the multiplex PCR. The CDR3 region of rearranged TCR beta genes was amplified from genomic DNA with a multiplex PCR assay. The amplified TCR beta libraries were sequenced on the Illumina HiSeq System as 87-base-pair reads. The original pipeline was this. Across the roughly 640 repertoires, a later analysis counted some 81 million unique TCR beta chains, roughly 11 million of which were shared by at least two donors. A nearest-neighbor algorithm error-corrected the raw reads and collapsed the reads into unique sequences, merging closely related sequences to remove PCR and sequencing errors. Alignment of CDR3 sequences to IMGT reference sequences was used to assign V, D and J gene segments. For a sequence to be retained, a match of at least six nucleotides was required to both a V gene segment and a J gene segment. A rearrangement counted as productive if the CDR3 had no stop codons and remained in frame with V and J, and every other rearrangement counted as non-productive. Following IMGT convention, CDR3 was defined as the stretch from the second conserved V-encoded cysteine up to the conserved J-encoded phenylalanine. Sequences without an unambiguous match to a single V gene segment were excluded from the earlier analysis of a few hundred of the donors. In an earlier analysis of around 600 of the donors, V segments were called functional above 56.7% productive rearrangements and were called segregating when the between-donor standard deviation exceeded 5%. To diagnose cytomegalovirus status from the catalog of TCR beta chain sequences, a statistical classification framework was built. V and J gene assignment, in a later analysis, came from comparing TCR nucleotide sequences with IMGT/GENE-DB human TR gene sequences. The TCRdist pipeline was used in a later analysis to assign CDR3 sequences and most-parsimonious VDJ recombination scenarios. A later analysis defined each TCR beta chain by its CDR3 amino acid sequence plus V-gene family, and excluded reads lacking a unique V-gene family. In a later analysis, nearly 600 highly shared, low-generation-probability nucleotide sequences were removed to address suspected cross-contamination and a sequencing artifact. In a later analysis, a clonal expansion index was calculated for each public chain from normalized within-repertoire ranks of inferred template counts. In a later analysis, generation probabilities were computed with a VDJ recombination model fitted to out-of-frame rearrangements, and the resulting probabilities were checked against IGoR. Hypergeometric tests were used in a later analysis to score TCR-TCR, TCR-HLA and TCR-CMV co-occurrence, with a repertoire-size bias correction applied to the TCR pairs. False discovery rates were estimated in a later analysis by permuting HLA or CMV assignments 20 times. In a later analysis, co-occurring TCRs were grouped using DBSCAN, and TCRdist sequence similarity was added for clustering within HLA-allele-positive subsets. Repertoires with fewer than 30,000 or more than 120,000 public chains were left out of co-occurrence clustering, as were four to six repertoires with anomalous nucleotide sharing. Imported from immuneACCESS, the table was reduced by TCRdb to in-frame sequences with V and J called. These copies leave out some clones; in studies compared against another copy, an unresolved V gene accounts for under half, and the cause of the remainder is not known. The V and J calls and clone size were taken over from that table, and D and trimming were inferred from the DNA. The sample table shows about 150,000 clones, and about 83% are seen once. Clones ranked in the top ten supply around 4.1% of the sample.

This receptor was obtained from a woman aged 40-49 years in good health and CMV-seronegative. This sequence uses TRBV28 and TRBJ2-5; 8 bases in the middle match TRBD2. Sequenced sample: PBMCs. In nucleotide form, the sequence is TGTGCCAGCAGCCCCCGACTAGCGTACGGAAAGACCCAGTACTTC. Its protein product is CASSPRLAYGKTQYF.